Listed below are T cell receptor beta chains from one sample, sequenced in a study of cytomegalovirus exposure and HLA in healthy donors. Here immunoSEQ multiplex PCR was the method, and the copy in TCRdb shows in-frame clones only, minus some. This sample has about 170,000 clones, with around 80% found just once. The sequenced material came from PBMCs. These receptors were collected from a female donor in good health and CMV-seronegative. CDR3s include the opening cysteine and the closing phenylalanine or tryptophan. D genes are given only for firm matches. Some rows have no size entry. The others give once, few or many, or a class for an expanded clone.

NA	TRBV19	TRBJ2-5	TRBD2	TGTGCCAGTAGTATCAGGACTAGCGAAGAGACCCAGTACTTC	CASSIRTSEETQYF
few	TRBV5-1	TRBJ2-5	TRBD2	TGCGCCAGCAGCATCGGTAATAGCGGGGGAGGAGAGACCCAGTACTTC	CASSIGNSGGGETQYF
NA	TRBV30	TRBJ1-6	TRBD1	TGTGCCTGGTCGAGACAGGGGAATTCACCCCTCCACTTT	CAWSRQGNSPLHF
NA	TRBV30	TRBJ1-2	TRBD1	TGTGCCTGGACCCAGGACAGGGGGCCGAATGGCTACACCTTC	CAWTQDRGPNGYTF
NA	TRBV7-2	TRBJ2-7	NA	TGTGCCAGCAGCTTAGAAGGGGGGGAGTCTTACGAGCAGTACTTC	CASSLEGGESYEQYF
NA	TRBV6-5	TRBJ2-7	TRBD2	TGTGCCAGCAGTTTAATGACTAGCGGGAGCTACGAGCAGTACTTC	CASSLMTSGSYEQYF
NA	TRBV4-2	TRBJ2-7	TRBD1	TGTGCCAGCAGCCAAGTATTGGACAGGGACTACGAGCAGTACTTC	CASSQVLDRDYEQYF
NA	TRBV29-1	TRBJ2-7	NA	TGCAGCGTTGATAAATCAGGGGTCGGTGGCGAGCAGTACTTC	CSVDKSGVGGEQYF
once	TRBV7-9	TRBJ1-4	NA	TGTGCCAGCAGCCCCCCCAGGGTAGTGACTGAAAAACTGTTTTTT	CASSPPRVVTEKLFF
once	TRBV30	TRBJ2-7	TRBD2	TGTGCCTGGATCGGGACTAGCGGATCCTACGAGCAGTACTTC	CAWIGTSGSYEQYF
NA	TRBV6-5	TRBJ2-5	NA	TGTGCCAGCAGTCGGGACACAGACGGGGAGACCCAGTACTTC	CASSRDTDGETQYF
few	TRBV4-1	TRBJ2-3	TRBD2	TGCGCCAGCAGCCAAGTGCCCGCGGGGGGTTCCACAGATACGCAGTATTTT	CASSQVPAGGSTDTQYF
NA	TRBV5-4	TRBJ1-4	TRBD1	TGTGCCAGCAGTTCCCAGGGGGCCTGGAGTGAAAAACTGTTTTTT	CASSSQGAWSEKLFF
NA	TRBV5-1	TRBJ2-5	TRBD2	TGCGCCAGCAGCTTGCGAACTAGCGGCATCCAAGAGACCCAGTACTTC	CASSLRTSGIQETQYF
NA	TRBV23-1	TRBJ1-1	NA	TGCGCCAGCAGTCAATGTGGGGGCAAGAACACTGAAGCTTTCTTT	CASSQCGGKNTEAFF
NA	TRBV19	TRBJ1-2	TRBD1	TGTGCCAGTACCCTTAACCCGACAGGGGCGCGGGGCTACACCTTC	CASTLNPTGARGYTF
few	TRBV21-1	TRBJ1-3	NA	TGTGCCAGCAGCATATGGACAGGCCACTCTGGAAACACCATATATTTT	CASSIWTGHSGNTIYF
NA	TRBV18	TRBJ2-4	NA	TGTGCCAGCTCACCACTGCAGACAGTGAGCCAAAACATTCAGTACTTC	CASSPLQTVSQNIQYF
NA	TRBV7-9	TRBJ1-2	NA	TGTGCCAGCAGCTTGGAGGGACCCGCCTATGGCTACACCTTC	CASSLEGPAYGYTF
NA	TRBV27	TRBJ2-7	TRBD1	TGTGCCAGCAGAGAACTGGGACAGAGTACCTACGAGCAGTACTTC	CASRELGQSTYEQYF
few	TRBV6-4	TRBJ2-7	TRBD1	TGTGCCAGCTCCCCTACCCCCGGGACAGTGCAGTACTTC	CASSPTPGTVQYF
NA	TRBV28	TRBJ2-7	TRBD1	TGTGCCAGCAGTTCCAATTTCCTCGGGACAGGCTACGAGCAGTACTTC	CASSSNFLGTGYEQYF
NA	TRBV5-1	TRBJ1-6	NA	TGCGCCAGCAGCTTGTCGACAGGTCAATCACCCCTCCACTTT	CASSLSTGQSPLHF
NA	TRBV7-2	TRBJ1-6	TRBD1	TGTGCCAGCAGCGTAGACAGGGGAACTTCACCCCTCCACTTT	CASSVDRGTSPLHF
few	TRBV27	TRBJ2-3	TRBD2	TGTGCCAGCAGTTTCCAGCTAGCGGGGGGGGCAGATACGCAGTATTTT	CASSFQLAGGADTQYF
NA	TRBV4-3	TRBJ2-6	NA	TGCGCCAGCAGCCAAGGCGAACAGCTGGCTGGGGCCAACGTCCTGACTTTC	CASSQGEQLAGANVLTF
NA	TRBV7-3	TRBJ2-2	TRBD2	TGTGCCAGCAGCCGCCGGACTAGCGGAAACACCGGGGAGCTGTTTTTT	CASSRRTSGNTGELFF
NA	TRBV5-4	TRBJ2-1	NA	TGTGCCAGCAGCTTGGTTGGCAGCAATGAGCAGTTCTTC	CASSLVGSNEQFF
NA	TRBV7-8	TRBJ1-2	TRBD1	TGTGCCAGGGGACAGGGCCCCTACTATGGCTACACCTTC	CARGQGPYYGYTF
NA	TRBV6-6	TRBJ1-5	NA	TGTGCCAGCAGTTCGGTCGGTCAGCCCCAGCATTTT	CASSSVGQPQHF
NA	TRBV27	TRBJ1-1	NA	TGTGCCAGCAGTTTGACGACACCTAAGGAAGCTTTCTTT	CASSLTTPKEAFF
NA	TRBV7-2	TRBJ1-1	NA	TGTGCCAGCAGCTCCCGAGGGGGTGAAGCTTTCTTT	CASSSRGGEAFF
NA	TRBV19	TRBJ1-2	NA	TGTGCCAGTGCAGGGGACTATGGCTACACCTTC	CASAGDYGYTF
NA	TRBV2	TRBJ1-5	TRBD1	TGTGCCAGCAGTTGGGACAGGGGAAACAATCAGCCCCAGCATTTT	CASSWDRGNNQPQHF
NA	TRBV19	TRBJ1-1	NA	TGTGCCAGTAGTCGGTCGGGAGCGAACACTGAAGCTTTCTTT	CASSRSGANTEAFF
NA	TRBV4-3	TRBJ2-3	TRBD2	TGCGCCAGCAGCCCCTCGGGAGGGGATACGCAGTATTTT	CASSPSGGDTQYF
NA	TRBV7-2	TRBJ2-3	TRBD2	TGTGCCAGCAGCTCGGGGGGGGTGGATACGCAGTATTTT	CASSSGGVDTQYF
once	TRBV27	TRBJ1-1	NA	TGTGCCAGCAGTTCGTCGGGTGCCACGCTGAACACTGAAGCTTTCTTT	CASSSSGATLNTEAFF
NA	TRBV6-6	TRBJ1-2	TRBD1	TGTGCCAGCAGCTATACAGGGGCGTCTGGCTACACCTTC	CASSYTGASGYTF
once	TRBV5-1	TRBJ1-2	NA	TGCGCCAGCAGCCTGACCCCCGCAGGGGAAGGGGAAGGCTACACCTTC	CASSLTPAGEGEGYTF
NA	TRBV7-9	TRBJ2-3	TRBD2	TGTGCCAGCAGCTCTCGACTAGCGGGCCGCACAGATACGCAGTATTTT	CASSSRLAGRTDTQYF
NA	TRBV18	TRBJ1-1	TRBD1	TGTGCCAGCTCACCGGGGACAGGGGGAACTGAAGCTTTCTTT	CASSPGTGGTEAFF
NA	TRBV7-9	TRBJ2-1	TRBD2	TGTGCCAGCAGCTTAGGTGGCGGGGGGCCCTACAATGAGCAGTTCTTC	CASSLGGGGPYNEQFF
NA	TRBV9	TRBJ1-1	NA	TGTGCCAGCAGCAGCGGGAGACAGTTTAACACTGAAGCTTTCTTT	CASSSGRQFNTEAFF
NA	TRBV4-2	TRBJ2-7	NA	TGTGCCAGCAGCCAAGCTTTTTATCCAGACAGCTCCTACGAGCAGTACTTC	CASSQAFYPDSSYEQYF
NA	TRBV7-3	TRBJ1-1	NA	TGTGCCAGCAGCTCAGGCGGGGCGAACACTGAAGCTTTCTTT	CASSSGGANTEAFF
few	TRBV19	TRBJ2-1	TRBD2	TGTGCCAGTAGTATTTTACTAGCGAACAATGAGCAGTTCTTC	CASSILLANNEQFF
NA	TRBV7-6	TRBJ2-7	NA	TGTGCCAGCAGCTTCCTCACTAGTTCTCACGAGCAGTACTTC	CASSFLTSSHEQYF
NA	TRBV7-2	TRBJ2-7	NA	TGTGCCAGCAGCGTCCCGGGTGCCGTCTACGAGCAGTACTTC	CASSVPGAVYEQYF
few	TRBV9	TRBJ2-3	TRBD2	TGTGCCTCCTCTAGCGGGGGTTGGACAGATACGCAGTATTTT	CASSSGGWTDTQYF
NA	TRBV6-5	TRBJ1-5	TRBD1	TGTGCCAGCAGTGATGGACAGGGCGGTCAGCCCCAGCATTTT	CASSDGQGGQPQHF
NA	TRBV29-1	TRBJ2-7	NA	TGCAGCGTTGAAGATTCCCGACGGGGCGAGCAGTACTTC	CSVEDSRRGEQYF
NA	TRBV9	TRBJ2-7	NA	TGTGCCAGCAGCGTAGGGACACTTTCCTACGAGCAGTACTTC	CASSVGTLSYEQYF
NA	TRBV7-2	TRBJ2-7	TRBD2	TGTGCCAGCAGCGTCTCTAGCGGGAGGCCAAGCTCCTACGAGCAGTACTTC	CASSVSSGRPSSYEQYF
NA	TRBV19	TRBJ1-5	TRBD1	TGTGCCAGTAGTGTGGACAGGGTGGGCAATCAGCCCCAGCATTTT	CASSVDRVGNQPQHF
NA	TRBV11-2	TRBJ1-5	TRBD1	TGTGCCAGCAGCGAGGACAGGGGCAATCAGCCCCAGCATTTT	CASSEDRGNQPQHF
NA	TRBV5-1	TRBJ1-1	NA	TGCGCCAGCAGCTTGGATGGTGTGACTCCTGAAGCTTTCTTT	CASSLDGVTPEAFF
NA	TRBV7-8	TRBJ1-2	TRBD1	TGTGCCAGCAGCCGTTCGGGACAGCTCTATGGCTACACCTTC	CASSRSGQLYGYTF
few	TRBV7-9	TRBJ2-7	TRBD1	TGTGCCAGCAGCCGCACTGACAGGGCCTACGAGCAGTACTTC	CASSRTDRAYEQYF
NA	TRBV7-2	TRBJ1-2	NA	TGTGCCAGCAATCGTAGAGCAACTAACTATGGCTACACCTTC	CASNRRATNYGYTF